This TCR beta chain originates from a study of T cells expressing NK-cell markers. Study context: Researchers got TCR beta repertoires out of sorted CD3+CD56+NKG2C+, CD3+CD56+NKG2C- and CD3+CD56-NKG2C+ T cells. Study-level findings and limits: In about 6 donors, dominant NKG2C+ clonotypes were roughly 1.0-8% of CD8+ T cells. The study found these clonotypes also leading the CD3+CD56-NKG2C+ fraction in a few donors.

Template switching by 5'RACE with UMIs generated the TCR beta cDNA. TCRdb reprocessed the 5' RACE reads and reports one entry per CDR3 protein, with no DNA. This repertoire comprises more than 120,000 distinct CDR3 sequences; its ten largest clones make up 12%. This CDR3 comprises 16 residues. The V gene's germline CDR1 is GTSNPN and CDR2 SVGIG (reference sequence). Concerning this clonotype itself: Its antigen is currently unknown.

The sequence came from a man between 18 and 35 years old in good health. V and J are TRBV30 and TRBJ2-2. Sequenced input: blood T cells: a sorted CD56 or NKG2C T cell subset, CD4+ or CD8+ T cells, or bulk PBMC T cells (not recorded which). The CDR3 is CAWSEIGIKGTGELFF.